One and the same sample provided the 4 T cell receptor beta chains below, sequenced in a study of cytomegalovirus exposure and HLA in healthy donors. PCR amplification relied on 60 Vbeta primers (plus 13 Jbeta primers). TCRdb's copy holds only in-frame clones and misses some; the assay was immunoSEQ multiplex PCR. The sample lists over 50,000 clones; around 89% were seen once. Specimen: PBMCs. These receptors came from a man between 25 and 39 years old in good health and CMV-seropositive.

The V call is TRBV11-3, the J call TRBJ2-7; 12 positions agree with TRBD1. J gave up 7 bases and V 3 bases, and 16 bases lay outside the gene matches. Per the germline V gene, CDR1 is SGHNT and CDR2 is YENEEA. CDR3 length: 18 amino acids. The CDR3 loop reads CASSFGGRAGQGACEQYF. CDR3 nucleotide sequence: TGTGCCAGCAGCTTCGGCGGGAGAGCGGGACAGGGGGCATGTGAGCAGTACTTC.

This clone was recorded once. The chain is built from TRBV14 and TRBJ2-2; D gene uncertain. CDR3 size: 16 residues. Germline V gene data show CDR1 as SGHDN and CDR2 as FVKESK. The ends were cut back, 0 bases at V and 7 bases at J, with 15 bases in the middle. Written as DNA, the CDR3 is TGTGCCAGCAGCCAAGATCTTGTTCCCACGGGCGGGGAGCTGTTTTTT. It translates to CASSQDLVPTGGELFF.

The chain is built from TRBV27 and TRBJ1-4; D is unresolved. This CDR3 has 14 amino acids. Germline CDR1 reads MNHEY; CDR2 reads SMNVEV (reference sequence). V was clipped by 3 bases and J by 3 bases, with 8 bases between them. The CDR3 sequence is CASSFGLANEKLFF. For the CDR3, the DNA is TGTGCCAGCAGTTTCGGGTTGGCTAATGAAAAACTGTTTTTT.

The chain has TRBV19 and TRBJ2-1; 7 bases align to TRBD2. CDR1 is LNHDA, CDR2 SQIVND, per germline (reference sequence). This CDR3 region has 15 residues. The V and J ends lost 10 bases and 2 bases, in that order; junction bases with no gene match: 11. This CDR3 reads CATGGGSSTYNEQFF. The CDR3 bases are TGTGCCACCGGGGGAGGGAGTAGCACCTACAATGAGCAGTTCTTC.